This is a list of T cell receptor beta chains from one sample in a study of blood T cell repertoires in COVID-19. Clones were sequenced by immunoSEQ multiplex PCR, and TCRdb holds only the in-frame ones, with some missing. This sample carries 52,000 or so clones, 90% of them seen once, and the ten largest clones take roughly 3.9%. The sample was peripheral blood. These receptor sequences come from a man aged 45-65 years with acute or convalescent COVID-19. Both conserved end residues are part of each CDR3. The D gene is left open where the match is weak. A clone size is listed for some rows: how often the clone was seen (once, few, many), or a class if it is expanded.

TRBJ2-6	NA	NA	TRBV15	18	CATSTPRVGLSGANVLTF	TGTGCCACCAGCACCCCGAGGGTAGGGCTCTCTGGGGCCAACGTCCTGACTTTC
TRBJ2-5	NA	NA	TRBV29-1	11	CSVRKDETQYF	TGCAGCGTGAGAAAAGATGAGACCCAGTACTTC
TRBJ2-7	NA	TRBD2	TRBV29-1	17	CSAGTSGTFLAYDEQYF	TGCAGCGCCGGGACTAGCGGGACCTTCCTCGCGTATGACGAGCAGTACTTC
TRBJ1-5	NA	NA	TRBV6-5	12	CASNRVGQPQHF	TGTGCCAGCAACAGGGTCGGACAGCCCCAGCATTTT
TRBJ1-2	NA	TRBD1	TRBV5-1	13	CASRTGTDYGYTF	TGCGCCAGCAGAACCGGGACAGACTATGGCTACACCTTC
TRBJ2-2	NA	NA	TRBV7-2	14	CASSLGERSGELFF	TGTGCCAGCAGCTTAGGCGAGAGATCCGGGGAGCTGTTTTTT
TRBJ1-2	NA	TRBD1	TRBV24-1	18	CATSDSAGTGSLFHGYTF	TGTGCCACCAGTGATTCCGCCGGGACAGGAAGCCTATTTCATGGCTACACCTTC
TRBJ2-3	NA	TRBD2	TRBV11-3	15	CASSLRAGAGDTQYF	TGTGCCAGCAGCTTAAGGGCGGGAGCGGGAGATACGCAGTATTTT
TRBJ1-1	NA	TRBD1	TRBV19	16	CASSSRDRGLNTEAFF	TGTGCCAGTAGTTCCCGGGACAGGGGGTTGAACACTGAAGCTTTCTTT
TRBJ2-1	NA	TRBD2	TRBV5-1	17	CASSLGPGGLIDNEQFF	TGCGCCAGCAGCTTGGGCCCGGGAGGGCTCATAGACAATGAGCAGTTCTTC
TRBJ2-1	NA	NA	TRBV7-2	17	CASSPWTISTTYNEQFF	TGTGCCAGCAGCCCCTGGACTATCTCTACAACCTACAATGAGCAGTTCTTC
TRBJ2-2	NA	TRBD2	TRBV4-3	16	CASSQSSGVNSGELFF	TGCGCCAGCAGCCAGTCTAGCGGGGTGAACTCCGGGGAGCTGTTTTTT
TRBJ2-6	NA	NA	TRBV13	16	CASSRQDPSGANVLTF	TGTGCCAGCAGCCGACAGGACCCCTCTGGGGCCAACGTCCTGACTTTC
TRBJ1-5	once	TRBD1	TRBV12-5	18	CASGLVSWTGPLDQPQHF	TGTGCTAGTGGTTTGGTCTCCTGGACAGGGCCCTTGGATCAGCCCCAGCATTTT
TRBJ2-1	NA	TRBD2	TRBV5-5	16	CASSLVGGPSYNEQFF	TGTGCCAGCAGCTTAGTGGGAGGGCCTTCCTACAATGAGCAGTTCTTC
TRBJ1-1	NA	TRBD1	TRBV6-5	11	CATQGDTEAFF	TGTGCCACACAGGGGGACACTGAAGCTTTCTTT
TRBJ2-2	NA	TRBD1	TRBV23-1	14	CASSQTGITGELFF	TGCGCCAGCAGTCAGACAGGGATCACCGGGGAGCTGTTTTTT
TRBJ2-2	once	NA	TRBV7-9	16	CASSLGVMAGSRELFF	TGTGCCAGCAGCTTAGGGGTGATGGCGGGGTCCCGGGAGCTGTTTTTT
TRBJ2-7	NA	NA	TRBV6-2/TRBV6-3	13	CASSQGSSYEQYF	TGTGCCAGCAGTCAGGGGAGCTCCTACGAGCAGTACTTC
TRBJ2-1	NA	TRBD1	TRBV11-3	17	CASSLERWDRVYNEQFF	TGTGCCAGCAGCTTAGAAAGGTGGGACAGGGTATACAATGAGCAGTTCTTC
TRBJ2-1	NA	NA	TRBV5-1	12	CASRSTQGEQFF	TGCGCCAGCAGAAGTACCCAGGGTGAGCAGTTCTTC
TRBJ2-1	NA	TRBD2	TRBV29-1	14	CSVDGLDIYNEQFF	TGCAGCGTTGATGGACTAGACATCTACAATGAGCAGTTCTTC
TRBJ1-2	NA	TRBD1	TRBV2	13	CASSDGTGNGYTF	TGTGCCAGCAGCGACGGGACAGGCAATGGCTACACCTTC
TRBJ2-7	NA	TRBD2	TRBV18	14	CASSPGLAGYEQYF	TGTGCCAGCTCACCTGGACTAGCGGGCTACGAGCAGTACTTC
TRBJ1-2	NA	NA	TRBV5-3	15	CARSENPQGIGGYTF	TGTGCCAGAAGCGAAAACCCCCAGGGGATTGGGGGCTACACCTTC
TRBJ1-2	NA	NA	TRBV6-6	14	CASSYTGRSDGYTF	TGTGCCAGCAGTTACACAGGGAGAAGCGATGGCTACACCTTC
TRBJ1-2	once	TRBD1	TRBV28	15	CASSWDRGRNYGYTF	TGTGCCAGCAGTTGGGACAGGGGGCGGAACTATGGCTACACCTTC
TRBJ2-6	once	NA	TRBV7-9	15	CASSLRGTGANVLTF	TGTGCCAGCAGCTTACGGGGGACTGGGGCCAACGTCCTGACTTTC
TRBJ2-1	NA	TRBD2	TRBV5-6	15	CASSVGTSGINEQFF	TGTGCCAGCAGCGTCGGGACTAGCGGGATTAATGAGCAGTTCTTC
TRBJ1-1	NA	TRBD1	TRBV7-9	15	CASSYTGGGYTEAFF	TGTGCCAGCAGCTACACAGGGGGCGGGTACACTGAAGCTTTCTTT
TRBJ2-1	NA	TRBD2	TRBV11-2	15	CASSPSLADRNEQFF	TGTGCCAGCAGCCCCAGTCTAGCGGACCGCAATGAGCAGTTCTTC
TRBJ2-1	NA	TRBD2	TRBV11-2	18	CASSLSLAGPTTYNEQFF	TGTGCCAGCAGCTTAAGCCTAGCGGGACCGACTACCTACAATGAGCAGTTCTTC
TRBJ2-7	NA	TRBD2	TRBV5-1	16	CASSLIAGGFPSEQYF	TGCGCCAGCAGCTTGATAGCGGGAGGCTTCCCTTCCGAGCAGTACTTC
TRBJ2-2	NA	TRBD2	TRBV19	19	CASTPRRASGRARTGELFF	TGTGCCAGTACCCCTAGGAGGGCTAGCGGGAGGGCAAGGACCGGGGAGCTGTTTTTT
TRBJ1-2	once	NA	TRBV29-1	16	CSVEGTPSGDAYGYTF	TGCAGCGTTGAAGGGACCCCATCAGGGGACGCCTATGGCTACACCTTC
TRBJ2-7	NA	NA	TRBV5-5	14	CASSLVSRLYEQYF	TGTGCCAGCAGCTTGGTTTCCAGGCTCTACGAGCAGTACTTC
TRBJ1-4	few	TRBD1	TRBV3-1/TRBV3-2	16	CASSPLGTGTGEKLFF	TGTGCCAGCAGCCCCCTTGGGACAGGGACGGGTGAAAAACTGTTTTTT
TRBJ2-7	NA	TRBD2	TRBV6-5	15	CASSRLAGAFYEQYF	TGTGCCAGCAGTCGACTAGCGGGAGCTTTTTACGAGCAGTACTTC
TRBJ2-5	NA	NA	TRBV11-3	15	CASSLARGAGETQYF	TGTGCCAGCAGCTTAGCCAGGGGCGCGGGCGAGACCCAGTACTTC
TRBJ1-2	NA	TRBD1	TRBV18	14	CASSPDDRVYGYTF	TGTGCCAGCTCACCGGACGACAGGGTCTATGGCTACACCTTC
TRBJ2-7	few	TRBD2	TRBV9	15	CASSVGLADHYEQYF	TGTGCCAGCAGCGTGGGACTAGCGGACCACTACGAGCAGTACTTC
TRBJ1-5	NA	TRBD1	TRBV5-5	15	CASSLAPGQNQPQHF	TGTGCCAGCAGCTTGGCCCCGGGACAGAATCAGCCCCAGCATTTT
TRBJ2-3	NA	TRBD2	TRBV5-1	16	CASSLALAGVTDTQYF	TGCGCCAGCAGCTTGGCACTAGCGGGAGTCACAGATACGCAGTATTTT
TRBJ1-2	NA	NA	TRBV18	15	CASSPILDMNYGYTF	TGTGCCAGCTCACCCATATTGGACATGAACTATGGCTACACCTTC
TRBJ2-1	NA	NA	TRBV6-5	13	CASSLSIYNEQFF	TGTGCCAGCAGTTTGTCTATTTACAATGAGCAGTTCTTC
TRBJ1-3	NA	NA	TRBV7-9	16	CASSFPVMVSGNTIYF	TGTGCCAGCAGCTTCCCGGTGATGGTCTCTGGAAACACCATATATTTT
TRBJ1-6	few	TRBD1	TRBV6-2/TRBV6-3	17	CASSPQAGTGGRSPLHF	TGTGCCAGCAGCCCTCAAGCCGGGACAGGGGGCCGTTCACCCCTCCACTTT
TRBJ2-3	NA	NA	TRBV3-1/TRBV3-2	15	CASSQPGARTDTQYF	TGTGCCAGCAGCCAACCAGGGGCCCGCACAGATACGCAGTATTTT
TRBJ1-6	NA	TRBD1	TRBV6-6	15	CASSYRTGNGSPLHF	TGTGCCAGCAGTTACAGGACAGGGAACGGGTCACCCCTCCACTTT
TRBJ2-4	NA	NA	TRBV18	17	CASSPLVATSEPNIQYF	TGTGCCAGCTCACCGTTGGTAGCGACCTCAGAGCCAAACATTCAGTACTTC